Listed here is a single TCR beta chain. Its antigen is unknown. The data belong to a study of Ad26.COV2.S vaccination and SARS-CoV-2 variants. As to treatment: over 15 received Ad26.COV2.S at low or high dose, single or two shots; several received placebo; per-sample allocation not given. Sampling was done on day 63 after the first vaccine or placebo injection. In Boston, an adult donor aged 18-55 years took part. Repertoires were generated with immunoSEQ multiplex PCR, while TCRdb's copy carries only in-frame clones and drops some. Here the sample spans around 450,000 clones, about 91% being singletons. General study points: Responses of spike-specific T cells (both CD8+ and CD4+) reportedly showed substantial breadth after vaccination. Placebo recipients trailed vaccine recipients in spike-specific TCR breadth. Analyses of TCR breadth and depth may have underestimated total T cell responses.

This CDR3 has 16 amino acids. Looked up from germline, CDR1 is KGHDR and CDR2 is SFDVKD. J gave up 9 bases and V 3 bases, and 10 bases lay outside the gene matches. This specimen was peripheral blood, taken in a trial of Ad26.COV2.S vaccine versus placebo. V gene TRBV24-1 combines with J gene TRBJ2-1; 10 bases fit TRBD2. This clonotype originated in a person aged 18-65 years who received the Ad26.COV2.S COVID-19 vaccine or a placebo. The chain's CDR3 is CATSDGNSGRRVEQFF. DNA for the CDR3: TGTGCCACCAGTGATGGTAATAGCGGGAGGAGGGTTGAGCAGTTCTTC.